Below, one T cell receptor beta chain is given with its context. Participant-given clinical history determined each cohort assignment. This specimen belongs to a study of blood T cell repertoires in COVID-19. The CDR3 has 15 amino acids. Germline CDR1 and CDR2: MNHEY and SVGAGI. Deletions cut 10 bases from V and 1 base from J, with 17 bases between. This table comes from immunoSEQ multiplex PCR, and its TCRdb copy is limited to in-frame clones, with some not included. The table records about 130,000 clones, 75% to 90% of them present only once. This sequence was found in a woman aged 45-60 years who had recovered from COVID-19. The sample taken for sequencing was PBMCs or T cells enriched from blood (not recorded which). The chain combines TRBV6-5 with TRBJ2-1, with D possibly TRBD2 on 5 matching bases. The CDR3 nucleotides read TGTGCCATCACGAGGGCAGTCGGATCCTACAATGAGCAGTTCTTC. Protein product: CAITRAVGSYNEQFF.